This TCR beta chain emerged from a study of tumor-infiltrating lymphocytes in primary liver carcinoma. The investigators made TCR beta cDNA from roughly 460 ng total RNA, using a constant-region primer. Three rounds of nested multiplex PCR with slightly modified ARM-PCR produced TCR beta libraries. Primers for the first two PCR rounds were TRBV1-TRBV30 forward primers and a C-beta reverse primer (roughly 10 cycles per round). TCRdb called the multiplex PCR reads again in MiXCR, with one record for every CDR3 protein. In the table there are about 320,000 distinct CDR3 sequences, 55% to 65% of which are singletons. Germline DNA was also extracted, and blood RNA was taken from unsorted whole blood. For this clonotype: A much larger clone differs by one base, so this may be a read error.

V dropped 10 bases and J dropped 5 bases, with 23 bases sitting between them. This CDR3 is 15 amino acids long. CDR1 and CDR2 (germline): MNHNS, SASEGT. The V and J genes are TRBV6-1 and TRBJ1-1; maybe TRBD1 (6 bases). Sequencing was performed on peripheral blood. The receptor was isolated from a man aged 35 to 55 with primary liver carcinoma and hepatitis B virus infection. CDR3 sequence: CANSFNPGAGTEAFF. As DNA, the CDR3 is TGTGCCAACAGCTTTAACCCGGGGGCAGGAACTGAAGCTTTCTTT.